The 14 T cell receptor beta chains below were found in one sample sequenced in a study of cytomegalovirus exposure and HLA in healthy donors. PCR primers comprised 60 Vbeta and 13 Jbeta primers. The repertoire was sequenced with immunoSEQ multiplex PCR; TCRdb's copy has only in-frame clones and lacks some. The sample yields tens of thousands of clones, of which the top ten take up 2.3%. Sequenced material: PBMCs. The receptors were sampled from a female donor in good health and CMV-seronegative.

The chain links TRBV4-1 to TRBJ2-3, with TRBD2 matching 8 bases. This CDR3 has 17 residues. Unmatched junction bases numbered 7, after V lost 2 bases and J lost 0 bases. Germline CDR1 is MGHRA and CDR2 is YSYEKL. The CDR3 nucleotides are TGCGCCAGCAGCCAACGAACTAGCGGCGGGAGCACAGATACGCAGTATTTT. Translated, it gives CASSQRTSGGSTDTQYF.

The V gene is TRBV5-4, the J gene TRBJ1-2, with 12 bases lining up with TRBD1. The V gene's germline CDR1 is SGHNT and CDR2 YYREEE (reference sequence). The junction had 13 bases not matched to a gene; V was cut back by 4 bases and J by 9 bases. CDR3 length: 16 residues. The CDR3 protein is CASSRPGTGGYGCYTF. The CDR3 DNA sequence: TGTGCCAGCAGCCGGCCCGGGACAGGGGGCTATGGGTGCTACACCTTC.

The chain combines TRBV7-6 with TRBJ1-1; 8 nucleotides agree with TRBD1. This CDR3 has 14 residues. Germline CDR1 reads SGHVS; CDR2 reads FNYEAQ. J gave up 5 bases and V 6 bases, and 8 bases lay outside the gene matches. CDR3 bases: TGTGCCAGCAGTCCCCGGACAGGGAGTACTGAAGCTTTCTTT. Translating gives CASSPRTGSTEAFF.

CDR3 in amino acids: CASSLTPGGREGQPQHF. Here the CDR3 DNA reads TGTGCCAGCAGCTTAACCCCGGGGGGCAGGGAAGGTCAGCCCCAGCATTTT. V usage is TRBV7-9 and J usage is TRBJ1-5; maybe TRBD1 (6 bases). Trimming took off 2 bases at V and 6 bases at J, with 20 bases between the two ends. The CDR3 has 17 residues. CDR1 is SEHNR and CDR2 is FQNEAQ in the germline V gene (reference sequence).

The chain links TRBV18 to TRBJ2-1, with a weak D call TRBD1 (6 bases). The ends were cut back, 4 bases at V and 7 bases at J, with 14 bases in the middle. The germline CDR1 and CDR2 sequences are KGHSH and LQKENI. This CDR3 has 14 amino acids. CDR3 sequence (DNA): TGTGCCAGCTCACGAGAGAGGGGGAATAATGAGCAGTTCTTC. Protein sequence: CASSRERGNNEQFF. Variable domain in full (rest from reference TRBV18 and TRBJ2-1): NAGVMQNPRHLVRRRGQEARLRCSPMKGHSHVYWYRQLPEEGLKFMVYLQKENIIDESGMPKERFSAEFPKEGPSILRIQQVVRGDSAAYFCASSRERGNNEQFFGPGTRLTVL.

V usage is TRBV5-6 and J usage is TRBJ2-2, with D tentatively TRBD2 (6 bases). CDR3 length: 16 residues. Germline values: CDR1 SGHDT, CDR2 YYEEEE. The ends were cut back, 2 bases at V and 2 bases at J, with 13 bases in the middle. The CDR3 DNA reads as TGTGCCAGCAGCTTCCGGGGACTCATTAACACCGGGGAGCTGTTTTTT. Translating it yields CASSFRGLINTGELFF.

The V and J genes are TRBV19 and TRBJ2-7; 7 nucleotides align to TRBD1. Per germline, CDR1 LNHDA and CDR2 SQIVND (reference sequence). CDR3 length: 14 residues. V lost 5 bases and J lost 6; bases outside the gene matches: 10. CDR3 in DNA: TGTGCCAGTAGTCGTGACAGGGCCACGAGCGAGCAGTACTTC. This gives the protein CASSRDRATSEQYF.

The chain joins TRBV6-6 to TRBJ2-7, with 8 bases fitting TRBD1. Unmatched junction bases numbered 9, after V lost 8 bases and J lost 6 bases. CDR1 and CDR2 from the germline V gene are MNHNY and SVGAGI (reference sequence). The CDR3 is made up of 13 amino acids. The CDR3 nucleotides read TGTGCCAGCGGACCCAGGGGGCCTGTCGAGCAGTACTTC. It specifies CASGPRGPVEQYF.

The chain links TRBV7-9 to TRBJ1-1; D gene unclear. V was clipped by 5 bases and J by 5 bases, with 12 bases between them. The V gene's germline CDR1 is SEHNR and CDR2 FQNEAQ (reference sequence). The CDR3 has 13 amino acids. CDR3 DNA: TGTGCCAGCAGCCCTTCGGGAGGAACTGAAGCTTTCTTT. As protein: CASSPSGGTEAFF.

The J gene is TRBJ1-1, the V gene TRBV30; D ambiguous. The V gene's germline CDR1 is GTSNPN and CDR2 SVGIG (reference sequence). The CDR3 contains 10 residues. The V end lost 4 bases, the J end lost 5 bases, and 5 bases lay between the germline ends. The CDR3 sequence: CAWIYTEAFF. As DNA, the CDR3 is TGTGCCTGGATTTATACTGAAGCTTTCTTT.

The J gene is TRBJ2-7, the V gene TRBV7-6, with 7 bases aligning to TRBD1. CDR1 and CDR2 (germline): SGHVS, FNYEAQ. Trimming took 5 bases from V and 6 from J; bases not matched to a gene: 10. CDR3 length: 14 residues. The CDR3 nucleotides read TGTGCCAGCAGCCCCGGACAGGCAGGCTCCGAGCAGTACTTC. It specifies CASSPGQAGSEQYF.

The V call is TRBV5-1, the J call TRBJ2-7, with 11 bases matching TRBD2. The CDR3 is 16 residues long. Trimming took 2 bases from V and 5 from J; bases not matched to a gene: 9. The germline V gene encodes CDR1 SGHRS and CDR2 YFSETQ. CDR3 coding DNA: TGCGCCAGCAGCTTCGGACCTAGCGGGGGGAGTGACGAGCAGTACTTC. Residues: CASSFGPSGGSDEQYF.

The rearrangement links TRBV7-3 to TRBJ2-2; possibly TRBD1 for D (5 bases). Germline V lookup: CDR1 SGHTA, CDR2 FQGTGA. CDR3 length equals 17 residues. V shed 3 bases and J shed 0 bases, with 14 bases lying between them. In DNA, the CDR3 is TGTGCCAGCAGCTTGATGGGTCAGGGTCCGAACACCGGGGAGCTGTTTTTT. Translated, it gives CASSLMGQGPNTGELFF.

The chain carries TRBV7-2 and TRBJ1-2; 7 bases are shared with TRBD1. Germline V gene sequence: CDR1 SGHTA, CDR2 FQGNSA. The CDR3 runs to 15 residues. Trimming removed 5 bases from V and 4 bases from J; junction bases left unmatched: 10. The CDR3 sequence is CASSSDRARVYGYTF. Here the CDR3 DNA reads TGTGCCAGCAGCAGCGACAGGGCGAGAGTCTATGGCTACACCTTC.